The 22 T cell receptor beta chains given below trace back to one sample, sequenced in a study of T cells in Graves' hyperthyroidism and ophthalmopathy (dated by TCRdb to between 2018 and 2020). The library was obtained by multiplex PCR. Instrument on record: Illumina HiSeq 2000. The TCR beta CDR3 regions were amplified from RNA transcripts. A first-round RT-PCR of the TCR CDR3 used the HTBI primer set with the Qiagen OneStep RT-PCR kit. The public reads were run again by TCRdb, first through fastp at Q25 and then through MiXCR, and only productive beta chains were kept. Every CDR3 protein is listed once, alongside the most common genes and DNA of its rows. For this sample the table gives some 420,000 distinct CDR3 sequences, of which approximately 14% were detected only once. The ten biggest clones cover 5% to 6.5% of the sample. Material: blood. The receptors were gathered from a woman aged 18-35 years with Graves' hyperthyroidism.

The chain joins TRBV30 to TRBJ1-2; weak D call: TRBD1 (5 bases). Trimming took off 3 bases at V and 6 bases at J, with 17 bases between the two ends. The CDR3 consists of 14 residues. Germline V CDR1 and CDR2: GTSNPN, SVGIG (reference sequence). CDR3 bases: TGTGCCTGGAGCGCTTATCACGGGGCTGATGGCTACACCTTC. Translated: CAWSAYHGADGYTF. Using reference TRBV30 and TRBJ1-2 for the parts outside the CDR3, the full variable domain is SQTIHQWPATLVQPVGSPLSLECTVEGTSNPNLYWYRQAAGRGLQLLFYSVGIGQISSEVPQNLSASRPQDRQFILSSKKLLLSDSGFYLCAWSAYHGADGYTFGSGTRLTVV.

At least ten counts were recorded for this clonotype. The V and J genes are TRBV30 and TRBJ2-7, with D uncertain. The CDR3 has 14 residues. Trimming removed 5 bases at V and 0 bases at J, with 14 bases between. From germline, CDR1 is GTSNPN and CDR2 SVGIG (reference sequence). DNA for the CDR3: TGTGCCTGGGGCAAGACGGTTAGCTCCTACGAGCAGTACTTC. Translating gives CAWGKTVSSYEQYF.

At least ten counts were recorded for this clonotype. V is TRBV5-1 and J is TRBJ2-7; weak D call: TRBD2 (5 bases). The CDR3 extends over 13 amino acids. CDR1 SGHRS and CDR2 YFSETQ come from the germline V gene. V gave up 5 bases and J gave up 0 bases, with 9 bases separating them. The CDR3 DNA reads TGCGCCAGCAGGGACTCAAGCTCCTACGAGCAGTACTTC. It encodes CASRDSSSYEQYF.

With regard to this clonotype: A much larger clone is a single base away; this may be a read error. Written as DNA, the CDR3 is TGTGCCAGCCGCTACAGGGAGGTGAGCACTGAAGCTTTCTTT. Translated, it gives CASRYREVSTEAFF. The V call is TRBV6-1, the J call TRBJ1-1; D is perhaps TRBD1 (6 bases). The CDR3 loop spans 14 amino acids. In germline, CDR1 is MNHNS, CDR2 SASEGT. V was pared by 8 bases and J by 4 bases, with 17 bases between.

This clonotype occurred many times. J is TRBJ2-1 and V is TRBV3-1; D gene ambiguous. Germline values: CDR1 LGHDT, CDR2 YNNKEL (reference sequence). The CDR3 loop spans 14 amino acids. V gave up 0 bases and J gave up 9 bases, with 12 bases separating them. CDR3 sequence reads: CASSQDSLVGEQFF. The DNA for the CDR3 is TGTGCCAGCAGCCAAGATAGCCTAGTCGGTGAGCAGTTCTTC.

There are a few counts of this clonotype. V gene TRBV30 combines with J gene TRBJ1-6; possible D gene TRBD1, 5 bases. From germline, CDR1 is GTSNPN and CDR2 SVGIG (reference sequence). The CDR3 length is 15 residues. V was clipped by 5 bases and J by 0 bases, with 11 bases between them. CDR3 residues: CAWGDGYSYNSPLHF. The CDR3 nucleotides read TGTGCCTGGGGGGACGGATACTCCTATAATTCACCCCTCCACTTT.

This chain connects TRBV19 to TRBJ1-5; 9 bases match TRBD1. Germline V gene lookup returns CDR1 LNHDA and CDR2 SQIVND (reference sequence). V shed 5 bases, J shed 5 bases, and the junction held 4 bases outside the gene matches. This CDR3 region has 14 residues. The CDR3 nucleotides read TGTGCCAGTAGTCGGACAGGGGTTGATCAGCCCCAGCATTTT. Amino acid sequence: CASSRTGVDQPQHF.

This clonotype occurred many times. This chain uses TRBV6-1 with TRBJ2-4; D unclear. V lost 3 bases, J lost 5 bases, and 8 bases lay in between. The germline V gene encodes CDR1 MNHNS and CDR2 SASEGT. The CDR3 length is 13 residues. The CDR3 is CASSEMTENIQYF. CDR3 nucleotides: TGTGCCAGCAGTGAGATGACTGAAAACATTCAGTACTTC.

This chain joins TRBV10-3 and TRBJ2-2, with D unresolved. The CDR3 runs 17 residues. Germline CDR1 reads ENHRY; CDR2 reads SYGVKD. The germline V and J ends were trimmed by 3 bases and 4 bases, with 18 bases remaining between them. CDR3 sequence reads: CAISDLGPALITGELFF. CDR3 DNA sequence: TGTGCCATCAGTGACCTCGGCCCAGCGTTAATCACCGGGGAGCTGTTTTTT.

This clonotype was seen many times. The V call is TRBV3-1, the J call TRBJ1-2, with a tentative D call TRBD1 (6 bases). This CDR3 is built from 14 residues. Per germline, CDR1 LGHDT and CDR2 YNNKEL (reference sequence). V dropped 0 bases and J dropped 5 bases, with 10 bases sitting between them. Here the CDR3 reads CASSQDGGGYGYTF. The CDR3 region has the DNA TGTGCCAGCAGCCAAGATGGAGGGGGGTATGGCTACACCTTC.

This clonotype was seen ten or more times. This rearrangement joins TRBV28 to TRBJ2-7; 8 positions match TRBD1. The trim removed 3 bases at V and 5 bases at J, leaving 12 bases unmatched. The length of the CDR3 is 16 residues. Germline-derived CDR1 and CDR2 are MDHEN and SYDVKM. This CDR3 reads CASSFHRGLSKHEQYF. The DNA for the CDR3 is TGTGCCAGCAGTTTCCACAGGGGGTTGAGTAAACACGAGCAGTACTTC. The full variable domain, its missing parts supplied by reference TRBV28 and TRBJ2-7, is DVKVTQSSRYLVKRTGEKVFLECVQDMDHENMFWYRQDPGLGLRLIYFSYDVKMKEKGDIPEGYSVSREKKERFSLILESASTNQTSMYLCASSFHRGLSKHEQYFGPGTRLTVT.

At least ten counts were recorded for this clonotype. V usage is TRBV6-5 and J usage is TRBJ1-2, with D possibly matching TRBD1 (6 bases). The CDR3 loop spans 13 amino acids. Between the trimmed V and J ends, which lost 2 bases and 4 bases, there was a span of 8 bases. Germline assignment: CDR1 MNHEY and CDR2 SVGAGI. The CDR3 loop is CASSYEGGYGYTF. The CDR3 nucleotides are TGTGCCAGCAGTTACGAAGGGGGCTATGGCTACACCTTC.

This clonotype was seen repeatedly, ten times or more. The V gene is TRBV18, the J gene TRBJ1-1; tentative D call: TRBD1 (5 bases). Germline V gene sequence: CDR1 KGHSH, CDR2 LQKENI. CDR3 length: 14 amino acids. V was pared by 2 bases and J by 5 bases, with 12 bases between. The CDR3 here is CASSPGGAPTEAFF. The CDR3 DNA is TGTGCCAGCTCACCAGGAGGGGCGCCGACTGAAGCTTTCTTT.

This clonotype was observed a handful of times. The chain uses TRBV11-2 and TRBJ2-3, with 14 bases matching TRBD2. Unmatched junction bases numbered 17, after V lost 6 bases and J lost 0 bases. The CDR3 covers 21 residues. The germline gives CDR1 SGHAT, CDR2 FQNNGV. The CDR3 DNA follows: TGTGCCAGCAGTTCCCCCTTACCGGGACTAGCGGGAGTGTCAAGCACAGATACGCAGTATTTT. It codes for CASSSPLPGLAGVSSTDTQYF.

This clonotype was recorded many times. The chain employs TRBV3-1 and TRBJ1-2, with D possibly TRBD1 on 6 matching bases. The CDR3 is made up of 19 amino acids. Germline V gene lookup returns CDR1 LGHDT and CDR2 YNNKEL (reference sequence). V was pared by 4 bases and J by 2 bases, with 26 bases between. The CDR3 loop reads CASSPLFSSGGRANYGYTF. The CDR3 region has the DNA TGTGCCAGCAGCCCCCTATTTTCCAGTGGGGGCAGGGCCAACTATGGCTACACCTTC.

This clonotype was picked up a small number of times. This CDR3 is CASSPARGVSEKLFF. The CDR3 bases are TGCGCCAGCAGCCCCGCCAGAGGAGTAAGTGAAAAACTGTTTTTT. V gene TRBV5-1 combines with J gene TRBJ1-4; the D is unclear. Germline V lookup: CDR1 SGHRS, CDR2 YFSETQ. The CDR3 has 15 amino acids. The V end was cut by 4 bases, the J end by 7 bases, with 17 bases between.

This clonotype was seen repeatedly, ten times or more. The rearrangement links TRBV6-1 to TRBJ2-3; D is perhaps TRBD1 (6 bases). Per the germline V gene, CDR1 is MNHNS and CDR2 is SASEGT. V lost 6 bases and J lost 2, with 12 bases in between. The CDR3 is made up of 14 amino acids. The CDR3 DNA reads TGTGCCAGCAGGCTGGGGGCGTCCACAGATACGCAGTATTTT. As protein: CASRLGASTDTQYF.

This clonotype was seen repeatedly, ten times or more. The chain recombines TRBV20-1 with TRBJ2-2; TRBD2 matches 11 bases. In germline, CDR1 is DFQATT, CDR2 SNEGSKA (reference sequence). This CDR3 is 17 amino acids long. J was trimmed by 3 bases and V by 7 bases; bases with no gene match: 13. CDR3 in amino acids: CSVWLPTSGRDTGELFF. The CDR3 DNA reads TGCAGTGTTTGGCTCCCCACTAGCGGGAGAGACACCGGGGAGCTGTTTTTT.

This clonotype was detected ten times or more. The chain has TRBV15 and TRBJ2-3, with 7 bases lining up with TRBD2. The length of the CDR3 is 15 residues. Unmatched junction bases numbered 9, after V lost 3 bases and J lost 6 bases. Looked up from germline, CDR1 is LNHNV and CDR2 is YYDKDF (reference sequence). In DNA, the CDR3 is TGTGCCACCAGCAGTGATCAAACTAGCGCGGATACGCAGTATTTT. It yields the protein CATSSDQTSADTQYF.

This clonotype was found many times. The chain carries TRBV10-2 and TRBJ1-5; D possibly corresponds to TRBD1 (6 bases). Germline CDR1 is WSHSY and CDR2 is SAAADI. Trimming cost V 7 bases and J 4 bases, with 17 bases left between them. The CDR3 loop spans 15 amino acids. Here the CDR3 DNA reads TGCGCCAGCATCCAGAGGGGGGAGGGTAATCAGCCCCAGCATTTT. Translation gives CASIQRGEGNQPQHF.

This clonotype was seen ten or more times. V is TRBV18 and J is TRBJ1-1; a possible D gene is TRBD1 (5 bases). CDR3 size: 14 residues. The germline V and J ends were trimmed by 1 base and 3 bases, with 9 bases remaining between them. Germline loops: CDR1 KGHSH, CDR2 LQKENI. CDR3 amino acids: CASSPLEGYTEAFF. In DNA, the CDR3 is TGTGCCAGCTCACCACTTGAGGGGTACACTGAAGCTTTCTTT.

This clonotype has a count of ten or more. The V and J genes are TRBV7-9 and TRBJ2-2, with D perhaps matching TRBD1 or TRBD2 (5 bases each). The CDR3 has 18 residues. Per germline, CDR1 SEHNR and CDR2 FQNEAQ (reference sequence). V shed 4 bases and J shed 3 bases, with 21 bases lying between them. In nucleotides, the CDR3 is TGTGCCAGCAGCTCGACACCGTTGTTCGGGGCCGACACCGGGGAGCTGTTTTTT. Translation: CASSSTPLFGADTGELFF.